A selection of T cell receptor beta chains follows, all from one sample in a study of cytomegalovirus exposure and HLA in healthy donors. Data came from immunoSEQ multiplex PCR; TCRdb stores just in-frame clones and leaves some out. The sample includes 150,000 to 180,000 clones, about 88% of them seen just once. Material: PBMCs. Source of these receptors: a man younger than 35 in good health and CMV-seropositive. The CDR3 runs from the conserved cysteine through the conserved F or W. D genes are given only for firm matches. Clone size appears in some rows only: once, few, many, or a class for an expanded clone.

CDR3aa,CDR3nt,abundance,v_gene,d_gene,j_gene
CASSVGQGDYGYTF,TGTGCCAGCAGCGTAGGCCAGGGGGACTATGGCTACACCTTC,.,TRBV9,TRBD1,TRBJ1-2
CASSWDSSYEQYF,TGTGCCAGCTCTTGGGACAGCTCCTACGAGCAGTACTTC,.,TRBV25-1,TRBD1,TRBJ2-7
CASSREVNEQFF,TGTGCCAGCAGCCGCGAGGTGAATGAGCAGTTCTTC,.,TRBV9,.,TRBJ2-1
CASSSQGASNQPQHF,TGCGCCAGCAGCTCGCAGGGGGCTAGCAATCAGCCCCAGCATTTT,.,TRBV5-1,TRBD1,TRBJ1-5
CASSLWKGVNQPQHF,TGTGCCAGCAGTTTATGGAAGGGGGTCAACCAGCCCCAGCATTTT,.,TRBV27,.,TRBJ1-5
CASSLAGARGEKLFF,TGTGCCAGCAGCTTAGCGGGGGCGAGGGGAGAAAAACTGTTTTTT,once,TRBV5-6,.,TRBJ1-4
CSVVIVAGRNEQYF,TGCAGCGTTGTAATAGTAGCGGGAAGGAACGAGCAGTACTTC,.,TRBV29-1,TRBD2,TRBJ2-7
CASSLWGEETQYF,TGTGCCAGCAGCTTATGGGGGGAAGAGACCCAGTACTTC,.,TRBV7-3,.,TRBJ2-5
CASGRRQETQYF,TGTGCCAGCGGGAGGAGGCAAGAGACCCAGTACTTC,once,TRBV2,.,TRBJ2-5
CASSSSSLGNQPQHF,TGTGCCAGTAGTTCATCGAGCCTGGGCAATCAGCCCCAGCATTTT,.,TRBV19,.,TRBJ1-5
CASSLANTNTGELFF,TGTGCCAGCAGCTTAGCAAACACGAACACCGGGGAGCTGTTTTTT,.,TRBV7-2,.,TRBJ2-2
CASSFLDRDTEAFF,TGTGCCAGCAGCTTCTTGGACAGGGACACTGAAGCTTTCTTT,.,TRBV7-9,TRBD1,TRBJ1-1
CASSYDRVGGYEQYF,TGCGCCAGCAGTTACGACAGGGTAGGGGGGTACGAGCAGTACTTC,.,TRBV10-1,.,TRBJ2-7
CASSIRLRTGGEAFF,TGTGCCAGTAGCATTCGACTCCGGACAGGGGGTGAAGCTTTCTTT,.,TRBV19,TRBD1,TRBJ1-1
CASRGISGSYNEQFF,TGTGCCAGCAGGGGCATTAGCGGGAGTTACAATGAGCAGTTCTTC,.,TRBV27,TRBD2,TRBJ2-1
CASRDLQGAYNEQFF,TGTGCCAGCAGAGATCTTCAGGGGGCATACAATGAGCAGTTCTTC,.,TRBV6-5,TRBD1,TRBJ2-1
CASSVRTGTGTGELFF,TGTGCCAGCAGCGTGAGGACCGGGACAGGCACCGGGGAGCTGTTTTTT,.,TRBV9,TRBD1,TRBJ2-2
CASRFGLAGLDEQYF,TGCGCCAGCAGGTTCGGACTAGCGGGACTCGACGAGCAGTACTTC,.,TRBV5-1,TRBD2,TRBJ2-7
CASSLRTGVRSYEQYF,TGCGCCAGCAGCTTAAGGACAGGGGTGAGGTCCTACGAGCAGTACTTC,.,TRBV5-1,TRBD1,TRBJ2-7
CASSVVGLGNEQFF,TGTGCCAGCAGCGTAGTGGGTCTCGGGAATGAGCAGTTCTTC,once,TRBV9,.,TRBJ2-1
CASSLGQGFYNSPLHF,TGTGCCAGCAGCTTAGGCCAGGGATTCTATAATTCACCCCTCCACTTT,.,TRBV7-9,.,TRBJ1-6
CASSQGHRTDTQYF,TGTGCCAGCAGCCAGGGACACCGCACAGATACGCAGTATTTT,.,TRBV7-2,.,TRBJ2-3
CASIPQLSGNTIYF,TGTGCCAGCATACCCCAACTCTCTGGAAACACCATATATTTT,once,TRBV6-1,.,TRBJ1-3
CASSQGTSHVDTQYF,TGCGCCAGCAGCCAAGGGACTAGTCACGTGGATACGCAGTATTTT,.,TRBV4-3,TRBD2,TRBJ2-3
CASSQRTSLGTQYF,TGTGCCAGCAGTCAAAGGACTAGCCTAGGGACCCAGTACTTC,once,TRBV6-5,TRBD2,TRBJ2-5
CASSYGPLAGVYTF,TGTGCCAGCAGTTACGGGCCTTTGGCGGGCGTCTACACCTTC,.,TRBV6-5,.,TRBJ1-2
CATGTSGAWIQETQYF,TGTGCCACGGGGACTAGCGGGGCCTGGATCCAAGAGACCCAGTACTTC,.,TRBV19,TRBD2,TRBJ2-5
CASSQARGRSTEQYF,TGCGCCAGCAGCCAAGCTCGCGGGAGAAGCACCGAGCAGTACTTC,.,TRBV5-6,TRBD2,TRBJ2-7
CASSSPGQGRYNEQFF,TGTGCCAGCAGCTCTCCGGGACAGGGGCGCTACAATGAGCAGTTCTTC,.,TRBV7-3,TRBD1,TRBJ2-1
CASSLVGTGVNYGYTF,TGCGCCAGCAGCTTGGTTGGCACAGGGGTGAACTATGGCTACACCTTC,.,TRBV5-1,TRBD1,TRBJ1-2
CASSPLLGRGVNEQFF,TGTGCCAGCAGCCCACTCCTCGGCAGGGGGGTCAATGAGCAGTTCTTC,.,TRBV7-2,.,TRBJ2-1
CASSLVGGTYNEQFF,TGTGCCAGCAGCTTAGTCGGGGGGACCTACAATGAGCAGTTCTTC,once,TRBV7-9,TRBD2,TRBJ2-1
CASSHAPRTGNTEAFF,TGTGCCAGCAGCCACGCCCCTCGGACAGGGAACACTGAAGCTTTCTTT,.,TRBV14,TRBD1,TRBJ1-1
CASSQFSGTSYNEQFF,TGTGCCAGCAGCCAGTTTAGCGGAACCTCTTACAATGAGCAGTTCTTC,.,TRBV5-8,.,TRBJ2-1
CASSDLGTSGILADTQYF,TGTGCCAGCAGTGACCTCGGGACTAGCGGGATACTTGCAGATACGCAGTATTTT,.,TRBV25-1,TRBD2,TRBJ2-3
CASSLVQANYGYTF,TGTGCCAGCAGCTTAGTACAGGCTAACTATGGCTACACCTTC,.,TRBV13,.,TRBJ1-2
CSVVRGETQYF,TGCAGCGTTGTAAGGGGGGAGACCCAGTACTTC,.,TRBV29-1,.,TRBJ2-5
CASSSDYRLMYEQYF,TGTGCCAGCAGTTCCGACTACCGTCTGATGTACGAGCAGTACTTC,.,TRBV27,.,TRBJ2-7
CASSQSDRGGAEAFF,TGCGCCAGCAGCCAATCTGACAGGGGGGGAGCTGAAGCTTTCTTT,.,TRBV4-3,TRBD1,TRBJ1-1
CASSQSRVDTQYF,TGCGCCAGCAGTCAATCCCGCGTAGATACGCAGTATTTT,.,TRBV23-1,.,TRBJ2-3